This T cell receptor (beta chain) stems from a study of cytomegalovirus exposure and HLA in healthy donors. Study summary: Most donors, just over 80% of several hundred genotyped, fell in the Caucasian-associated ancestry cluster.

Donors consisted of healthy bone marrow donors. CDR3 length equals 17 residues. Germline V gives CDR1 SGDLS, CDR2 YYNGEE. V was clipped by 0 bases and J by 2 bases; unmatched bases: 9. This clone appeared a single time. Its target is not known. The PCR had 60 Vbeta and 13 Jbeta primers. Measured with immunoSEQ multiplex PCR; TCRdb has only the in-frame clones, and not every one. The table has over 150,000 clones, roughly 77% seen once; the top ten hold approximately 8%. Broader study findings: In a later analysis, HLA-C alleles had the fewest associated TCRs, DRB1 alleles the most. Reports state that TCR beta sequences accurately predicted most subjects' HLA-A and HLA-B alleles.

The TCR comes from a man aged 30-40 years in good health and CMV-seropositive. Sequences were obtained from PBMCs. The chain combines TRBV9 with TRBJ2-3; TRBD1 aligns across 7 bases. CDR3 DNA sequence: TGTGCCAGCAGCGTAGATCCAACAGGGGTCTTCACAGATACGCAGTATTTT. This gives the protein CASSVDPTGVFTDTQYF.